The entry that follows covers one T cell receptor beta chain sequence. The germline V gene encodes CDR1 GTSNPN and CDR2 SVGIG (reference sequence). The CDR3 consists of 14 residues. V lost 3 bases and J lost 3; bases outside the gene matches: 4. The data originate from a study of blood T cell repertoires in COVID-19. As for the study in general: Italy, Spain and the United States were the sources of the convalescent and acute COVID-19 samples. T cells, B-cell-depleted T cells, or PBMCs provided the cDNA or gDNA that served as material.

TCRdb's table, derived via immunoSEQ multiplex PCR, lists solely in-frame clones and lacks some. This table has about 260,000 clones, around 87% appearing once. V gene TRBV30 combines with J gene TRBJ2-2, with TRBD2 matching over 7 bases. The clonotype originates from a woman between 40 and 50 years old who had recovered from COVID-19. The sequenced material came from peripheral blood. DNA for the CDR3: TGTGCCTGGAGGTGGGGGGGAGACACCGGGGAGCTGTTTTTT. Translated: CAWRWGGDTGELFF.